The present T cell receptor beta chain was sequenced within a study of shared clonotypes between healthy human individuals. Evenly divided among several immunoSEQ plates was the genomic DNA of each subset. In the original analysis: Sequence data from immunoSEQ were junction-only and lacked quality scores; consequently, filtering differed. This table comes from immunoSEQ multiplex PCR, and its TCRdb copy is limited to in-frame clones, with some not included. V and J calls and clone size are as listed in that table; D and trimming were resolved from the DNA. The sample has about 530,000 clones, almost 80% seen once. The CDR3 extends over 14 amino acids. CDR1 and CDR2 from the germline V gene are LNHDA and SQIVND (reference sequence). After removal of 9 bases from V and 7 bases from J, the junction contained 13 bases not matched to a gene.

The genes are TRBV19 and TRBJ2-5; 8 nucleotides align to TRBD1. Sequencing was carried out using PBMCs. The clonotype comes from a woman aged 40 to 49 in good health. Some clones in this sample may be carry-over from other donors' samples. The CDR3 DNA sequence: TGTGCCAGCGGCTCAGGGGGCACGTCGAGGACCCAGTACTTC. Translation: CASGSGGTSRTQYF.